The 30 T cell receptor beta chains in this list originate from one sample, sequenced in a study of cytomegalovirus exposure and HLA in healthy donors. PCR used 60 Vbeta primers and 13 Jbeta primers. Measured with immunoSEQ multiplex PCR; TCRdb has only the in-frame clones, and not every one. The profile shows 95,000 to 150,000 clones, roughly 80% of them singletons. Sequencing was performed on PBMCs. Source of these receptors: a female donor in good health and CMV-seropositive.

For the CDR3, the DNA is TGTGCCAGTAGTATATTTCGGACAGCCGATCAGCCCCAGCATTTT. Translated, it gives CASSIFRTADQPQHF. This chain joins TRBV19 and TRBJ1-5; maybe TRBD1 (6 bases). CDR3 length equals 15 residues. V was clipped by 2 bases and J by 5 bases, with 13 bases between them. Germline CDR1 reads LNHDA; CDR2 reads SQIVND (reference sequence).

The genes are TRBV7-2 and TRBJ1-5; D is possibly TRBD1 (5 bases). Trimming removed 3 bases at V and 9 bases at J, with 21 bases between. CDR1 and CDR2 from the germline V gene are SGHTA and FQGNSA. This CDR3 has 16 residues. The CDR3: CASSFYSGGSGGPQHF. CDR3 nucleotide sequence: TGTGCCAGCAGCTTTTATTCGGGAGGGTCGGGGGGGCCCCAGCATTTT.

CDR3 coding DNA: TGTGCCAGCAGTCCCCACAGTCAACCCCAAGAGACCCAGTACTTC. This gives the protein CASSPHSQPQETQYF. This chain joins TRBV2 and TRBJ2-5; unclear D gene. The V gene's germline CDR1 is SNHLY and CDR2 FYNNEI. CDR3 length: 15 amino acids. Trimming cost V 5 bases and J 1 base, with 14 bases left between them.

This clone has just a few counts. This rearrangement joins TRBV19 to TRBJ1-5, with D possibly being TRBD1 (5 bases). The length of the CDR3 is 12 residues. Germline V CDR1 and CDR2: LNHDA, SQIVND (reference sequence). With 8 bases removed from V and 5 bases from J, the gap between germline ends came to 10 bases. The CDR3 reads CASRGEDQPQHF. CDR3 nucleotide sequence: TGTGCCAGTCGGGGGGAGGATCAGCCCCAGCATTTT.

The gene calls are TRBV5-1 and TRBJ1-2, with TRBD1 identical over 8 bases. V shed 0 bases and J 6 bases; nucleotides not matched to a gene: 4. Germline assignment: CDR1 SGHRS and CDR2 YFSETQ. This CDR3 is built from 14 residues. CDR3 region: CASSLDGQGNGYTF. The CDR3 nucleotides read TGCGCCAGCAGCTTGGATGGACAGGGCAATGGCTACACCTTC.

This sequence joins TRBV9 and TRBJ1-1; D unresolved. CDR1 is SGDLS and CDR2 is YYNGEE in the germline V gene. V lost 7 bases and J lost 8, with 15 bases in between. This CDR3 is 12 amino acids long. This chain's CDR3 is CASAVTGIEAFF. CDR3 sequence (DNA): TGTGCCAGCGCAGTTACCGGGATCGAAGCTTTCTTT.

The J gene is TRBJ1-5, the V gene TRBV19; D is possibly TRBD1 (5 bases). CDR3 length equals 13 residues. Trimming removed 2 bases at V and 4 bases at J, with 6 bases between. CDR1 is LNHDA, CDR2 SQIVND, per germline (reference sequence). Written as DNA, the CDR3 is TGTGCCAGTAGTATAAACAGGAATCAGCCCCAGCATTTT. This translates into CASSINRNQPQHF.

This chain connects TRBV21-1 to TRBJ2-3; TRBD1 is the table's D call and was not checked against the DNA. TRBV21-1 is listed as a pseudogene. CDR3 length: 19 residues. Here the CDR3 DNA reads TGTGCCAGCCCAGCAAAGAGTAGGAAGGGGGAAACTAGCACAGATACGCAGTATTTT. Translated, it gives CASPAKSRKGETSTDTQYF.

This clone was seen a handful of times. The V and J genes are TRBV7-9 and TRBJ1-2; D remains unclear. The V end lost 3 bases, the J end lost 1 base, and 9 bases lay between the germline ends. Germline CDR1 and CDR2: SEHNR and FQNEAQ (reference sequence). The CDR3 is 14 residues long. The CDR3 nucleotides are TGTGCCAGCAGCTTTCTGGGCATTAACTATGGCTACACCTTC. This codes for CASSFLGINYGYTF.

This clone occurred once. The chain combines TRBV19 with TRBJ1-2, with 7 nucleotides matching TRBD1. V was pared by 0 bases and J by 8 bases, with 6 bases of the junction left unmatched. The CDR3 runs 14 residues. Germline-derived CDR1 and CDR2 are LNHDA and SQIVND (reference sequence). The CDR3 coding sequence is TGTGCCAGTAGTATAGATCTTTCAGGGGGAGGCTACACCTTC. Its translation: CASSIDLSGGGYTF.

This chain joins TRBV30 and TRBJ1-5; perhaps TRBD1 as D (6 bases). Germline lookup yields CDR1 GTSNPN and CDR2 SVGIG (reference sequence). V was shortened by 3 bases and J by 3 bases, with 15 bases between the two germline ends. The CDR3 contains 15 residues. As DNA, the CDR3 is TGTGCCTGGAGCCGGGAGGGGACAATCAATCAGCCCCAGCATTTT. It is translated as CAWSREGTINQPQHF.

The CDR3 DNA sequence: TGTGCCAGCTCACCTGAGGCGGGGCACTCTGGAAACACCATATATTTT. Its translation is CASSPEAGHSGNTIYF. The chain is built from TRBV18 and TRBJ1-3, with D maybe TRBD1 (5 bases). Trimming pared 3 bases from V and 0 bases from J, leaving 12 bases between. The CDR3 has 16 residues. The V gene's germline CDR1 is KGHSH and CDR2 LQKENI.

The rearrangement links TRBV19 to TRBJ2-7; TRBD1 matches at 7 bases. With V trimmed by 6 bases and J by 0 bases, 5 bases remained unmatched. Per the germline V gene, CDR1 is LNHDA and CDR2 is SQIVND (reference sequence). This CDR3 contains 14 residues. Here the CDR3 reads CASRSTGTSYEQYF. CDR3 nucleotides: TGTGCCAGTAGATCGACAGGGACCTCCTACGAGCAGTACTTC. Looking up the rest from reference TRBV19 and TRBJ2-7 gives the full variable domain: DGGITQSPKYLFRKEGQNVTLSCEQNLNHDAMYWYRQDPGQGLRLIYYSQIVNDFQKGDIAEGYSVSREKKESFPLTVTSAQKNPTAFYLCASRSTGTSYEQYFGPGTRLTVT.

The CDR3 DNA reads TGCAGCGCTAACCGCGGGACCGCTAATTCCTACGAGCAGTACTTC. This codes for CSANRGTANSYEQYF. V is TRBV29-1 and J is TRBJ2-5, with D perhaps matching TRBD2 (6 bases). The J call is doubtful: the DNA matches TRBJ2-7 better. This CDR3 is 15 amino acids long. CDR1 SQVTM and CDR2 ANQGSEA come from the germline V gene.

The chain couples TRBV7-2 to TRBJ2-7, with 14 bases lining up with TRBD2. The germline gives CDR1 SGHTA, CDR2 FQGNSA. There are 14 residues in the CDR3. V lost 3 bases, J lost 6 bases, and 1 base stayed unmatched. The CDR3 sequence is CASSFGLAGGEQYF. The CDR3 DNA is TGTGCCAGCAGCTTCGGACTAGCGGGGGGCGAGCAGTACTTC. The variable domain in full, completed from reference TRBV7-2 and TRBJ2-7, reads GAGVSQSPSNKVTEKGKDVELRCDPISGHTALYWYRQSLGQGLEFLIYFQGNSAPDKSGLPSDRFSAERTGGSVSTLTIQRTQQEDSAVYLCASSFGLAGGEQYFGPGTRLTVT.

This clone has a single count. The chain couples TRBV15 to TRBJ2-5, with TRBD2 identical over 10 bases. The CDR3 has 16 amino acids. Germline CDR1 LNHNV, CDR2 YYDKDF (reference sequence). V was clipped by 1 base and J by 7 bases; unmatched bases: 9. The CDR3 is CATSRVLLAGEGTQYF. The CDR3 DNA is TGTGCCACCAGCAGAGTCCTTCTAGCGGGGGAGGGGACCCAGTACTTC.

The rearrangement links TRBV4-2 to TRBJ1-6; the D gene is possibly TRBD1 (6 bases). Looked up from germline, CDR1 is LGHNA and CDR2 is YNFKEQ. The length of the CDR3 is 14 residues. V dropped 5 bases and J dropped 9 bases, with 14 bases sitting between them. CDR3 region: CASSFRTDGSPLHF. The CDR3 DNA follows: TGTGCCAGCAGCTTTCGGACAGATGGTTCACCCCTCCACTTT.

The V call is TRBV2, the J call TRBJ1-1; no firm D call. The CDR3 totals 13 residues. Germline-derived CDR1 and CDR2 are SNHLY and FYNNEI. Between the trimmed V and J ends, which lost 5 bases and 2 bases, there was a span of 9 bases. CDR3 loop: CASSPRQNTEAFF. In DNA, the CDR3 is TGTGCCAGCAGTCCCCGACAAAACACTGAAGCTTTCTTT. Looking up the rest from reference TRBV2 and TRBJ1-1 gives the full variable domain: EPEVTQTPSHQVTQMGQEVILRCVPISNHLYFYWYRQILGQKVEFLVSFYNNEISEKSEIFDDQFSVERPDGSNFTLKIRSTKLEDSAMYFCASSPRQNTEAFFGQGTRLTVV.

The chain carries TRBV5-1 and TRBJ2-2, with 11 nucleotides matching TRBD2. This CDR3 contains 17 residues. Per germline, CDR1 SGHRS and CDR2 YFSETQ. J was trimmed by 1 base and V by 2 bases; bases with no gene match: 4. The CDR3 region is CASSFSLAGENTGELFF. The DNA for the CDR3 is TGCGCCAGCAGCTTTTCACTAGCGGGGGAGAACACCGGGGAGCTGTTTTTT.

The chain joins TRBV7-9 to TRBJ1-1; D gene ambiguous. Trimming removed 3 bases at V and 1 base at J, with 12 bases between. This CDR3 region has 15 residues. The germline V gene encodes CDR1 SEHNR and CDR2 FQNEAQ (reference sequence). CDR3 bases: TGTGCCAGCAGCTTTTTAGATGGTTGGAACACTGAAGCTTTCTTT. As protein: CASSFLDGWNTEAFF.

The CDR3 DNA follows: TGTGCCAGCAGCTCCTATGACAGGGCTCAAACTGGAAACACCATATATTTT. This translates into CASSSYDRAQTGNTIYF. This rearrangement joins TRBV5-5 to TRBJ1-3, with 7 positions matching TRBD1. Trimming took 3 bases from V and 2 from J; bases not matched to a gene: 11. CDR3 length: 17 residues. The germline gives CDR1 SGHKS, CDR2 YYEKEE (reference sequence).

This clone was counted between two and nine times. J is TRBJ1-1 and V is TRBV19; D is undetermined. Germline V gene lookup returns CDR1 LNHDA and CDR2 SQIVND (reference sequence). This CDR3 has 12 amino acids. Trimming cost V 5 bases and J 2 bases, with 6 bases left between them. DNA of the CDR3: TGTGCCAGTAGTCGAGTCAACACTGAAGCTTTCTTT. Translation: CASSRVNTEAFF.

The gene calls are TRBV19 and TRBJ1-1; 7 bases line up with TRBD1. The CDR3 extends over 15 amino acids. Per germline, CDR1 LNHDA and CDR2 SQIVND (reference sequence). The ends lost 7 bases at V and 1 base at J; junction bases unmatched: 9. The CDR3 DNA sequence: TGTGCCAGTATGCGATCGGGACAGAGGAACACTGAAGCTTTCTTT. Its translation is CASMRSGQRNTEAFF.

The CDR3 bases are TGTGCCGTTGCCAGAATGGGGAAGAGGGATGAAGCTTTCTTT. The encoded protein is CAVARMGKRDEAFF. The rearrangement uses TRBV19 and TRBJ1-1; D is unresolved. V lost 11 bases and J 7 bases, leaving 23 bases between the germline ends. Germline CDR1 LNHDA, CDR2 SQIVND (reference sequence). There are 14 residues in the CDR3.

This chain connects TRBV4-1 to TRBJ2-2; possibly TRBD1 for D (5 bases). The CDR3 length is 14 residues. The V and J ends lost 4 bases and 3 bases respectively, with 9 bases between them. The germline V gene has CDR1 MGHRA and CDR2 YSYEKL. For the CDR3, the DNA is TGCGCCAGCAGCCTCAGGGCTGACACCGGGGAGCTGTTTTTT. This encodes CASSLRADTGELFF.

The chain recombines TRBV5-1 with TRBJ2-1; TRBD1 matches at 7 bases. The CDR3 totals 15 residues. V trimming: 2 bases; J trimming: 8 bases; junction bases outside the gene matches: 10. Germline V CDR1 and CDR2: SGHRS, YFSETQ. The CDR3: CASSFRDSSTDEQFF. DNA of the CDR3: TGCGCCAGCAGCTTCCGGGACAGCTCTACCGATGAGCAGTTCTTC.

The CDR3 DNA sequence: TGTGCCACCCGGTGGACCGGGGTCACCGGGGAGCTGTTTTTT. The encoded protein is CATRWTGVTGELFF. J is TRBJ2-2 and V is TRBV19, with D maybe TRBD2 (5 bases). The CDR3 consists of 14 residues. CDR1 and CDR2 (germline): LNHDA, SQIVND (reference sequence). Trimming removed 10 bases from V and 4 bases from J, with 16 bases in between.

The chain is built from TRBV6-5 and TRBJ1-1, with TRBD1 as a possible D gene (5 bases). The V and J ends lost 10 bases and 1 base respectively, with 13 bases between them. Germline V gene lookup returns CDR1 MNHEY and CDR2 SVGAGI. There are 13 residues in the CDR3. The CDR3 here is CATIAQGNTEAFF. The CDR3, as DNA: TGTGCCACCATCGCCCAGGGGAACACTGAAGCTTTCTTT.

The DNA of the CDR3 is TGTGCCAGCAGCCAAGACAGCTACAGGCGAGAAAACACTGAAGCTTTCTTT. Translating gives CASSQDSYRRENTEAFF. The chain joins TRBV14 to TRBJ1-1; tentatively, D is TRBD1 (5 bases). CDR3 size: 17 residues. Trimming cost V 0 bases and J 2 bases, with 16 bases left between them. Germline V CDR1 and CDR2: SGHDN, FVKESK.

The V call is TRBV30, the J call TRBJ1-2; D is undetermined. The CDR3 is 12 residues long. V lost 2 bases, J lost 8 bases, and 12 bases lay in between. Germline assignment: CDR1 GTSNPN and CDR2 SVGIG (reference sequence). The CDR3 coding sequence is TGTGCCTGGAGTTTGGTTGGAGAGGGCTACACCTTC. It is translated as CAWSLVGEGYTF.